What follows are 31 T cell receptor beta chains derived from one specimen sequenced in a study of shared clonotypes between healthy human individuals. Using immunoSEQ multiplex PCR, the repertoire was profiled, and TCRdb retains in-frame clones only, with some absent. The sample has approximately 2.5 million clones; approximately 94% are singletons. Sequenced input: naive CD4+ T cells from PBMCs. Subset noted: CD45RA+ positively selected. These receptors were taken from a man aged 18 to 29 in good health. Some clones in this sample may be carry-over from other donors' samples.

The V gene is TRBV5-1, the J gene TRBJ1-2; D is perhaps TRBD1 (6 bases). Trimming took 1 base from V and 0 from J, leaving 10 bases between them. The CDR3 spans 15 residues. CDR1 is SGHRS, CDR2 YFSETQ, per germline. CDR3 sequence: CASSLQTGSNYGYTF. The DNA of the CDR3 is TGCGCCAGCAGCTTGCAGACAGGTTCTAACTATGGCTACACCTTC.

The chain couples TRBV2 to TRBJ2-6; D is ambiguous. This CDR3 has 14 residues. The germline V gene encodes CDR1 SNHLY and CDR2 FYNNEI. Trimming removed 2 bases at V and 4 bases at J, with 6 bases between. The chain's CDR3 is CASSETQGANVLTF. In DNA form, the CDR3 reads TGTGCCAGCAGTGAAACCCAGGGGGCCAACGTCCTGACTTTC.

The V and J genes are TRBV6-6 and TRBJ2-1, with 7 bases lining up with TRBD2. This CDR3 is 15 amino acids long. V trimming: 5 bases; J trimming: 0 bases; junction bases outside the gene matches: 4. CDR1 and CDR2 from the germline V gene are MNHNY and SVGAGI (reference sequence). As DNA, the CDR3 is TGTGCCAGCAGTAGACTAGCCAGCTCCTACAATGAGCAGTTCTTC. This encodes CASSRLASSYNEQFF.

The CDR3 sequence is CASEGQGYNEQFF. Written as DNA, the CDR3 is TGTGCCTCCGAAGGCCAGGGGTACAATGAGCAGTTCTTC. The chain links TRBV10-3 to TRBJ2-1, with D possibly matching TRBD1 (6 bases). Germline CDR1 ENHRY, CDR2 SYGVKD. The CDR3 is 13 amino acids. V was cut by 11 bases and J by 4 bases, with 15 bases left in between.

This CDR3 reads CASSLRTASSYEQYF. CDR3 sequence (DNA): TGTGCCAGCAGCTTACGGACAGCCTCCTCCTACGAGCAGTACTTC. The chain has TRBV5-4 and TRBJ2-7; the D gene is possibly TRBD1 (6 bases). The CDR3 loop spans 15 amino acids. Germline assignment: CDR1 SGHNT and CDR2 YYREEE (reference sequence). The V gene lost 2 bases and the J gene lost 0 bases, with 12 bases spanning the gap.

The V and J genes are TRBV5-1 and TRBJ2-7; TRBD2 might be the D (6 bases). The CDR3 covers 15 residues. V was cut by 4 bases and J by 3 bases, with 17 bases left in between. The germline gives CDR1 SGHRS, CDR2 YFSETQ. In nucleotides, the CDR3 is TGCGCCAGCAGCGCCTGGACGGGGGTTCTCTACGAGCAGTACTTC. It yields the protein CASSAWTGVLYEQYF.

A word on this clone: This sample also contains other DNA sequences that code for the same CDR3. The chain is built from TRBV2 and TRBJ1-1; TRBD1 agrees at 7 bases. There are 13 residues in the CDR3. Trimming took 6 bases from V and 5 from J; bases not matched to a gene: 6. In germline, CDR1 is SNHLY, CDR2 FYNNEI. Here the CDR3 DNA reads TGTGCCAGCAGAGCTACAGGGGTTACTGAAGCTTTCTTT. The encoded protein is CASRATGVTEAFF.

The chain joins TRBV4-2 to TRBJ2-5; 7 nucleotides agree with TRBD1. This CDR3 has 14 residues. The germline CDR1 and CDR2 sequences are LGHNA and YNFKEQ. Trimming took 5 bases from V and 5 from J; bases not matched to a gene: 8. CDR3 in DNA: TGTGCCAGCAGCAGCCGACAGGGTACCGAGACCCAGTACTTC. Its translation: CASSSRQGTETQYF.

The sample holds one count of this clone. This CDR3 is also generated by other DNA sequences in the sample. V is TRBV29-1 and J is TRBJ1-3; D remains ambiguous. Germline values: CDR1 SQVTM, CDR2 ANQGSEA. The CDR3 runs 13 residues. The V gene lost 7 bases and the J gene lost 0 bases, with 10 bases spanning the gap. CDR3 in amino acids: CSAAGSSGNTIYF. DNA of the CDR3: TGCAGCGCTGCCGGAAGCTCTGGAAACACCATATATTTT.

J is TRBJ1-3 and V is TRBV6-1; tentatively, D is TRBD1 (5 bases). The germline V and J ends were trimmed by 0 bases and 4 bases, with 10 bases remaining between them. The CDR3 sequence is 15 residues long. The germline V gene has CDR1 MNHNS and CDR2 SASEGT. The CDR3 sequence: CASSEAGGEGNTIYF. Written as DNA, the CDR3 is TGTGCCAGCAGTGAAGCCGGGGGGGAAGGAAACACCATATATTTT.

Details on this clone: Other nucleotide sequences in the sample specify the same CDR3. The chain uses TRBV25-1 and TRBJ2-7; D call uncertain. Trimming cost V 4 bases and J 0 bases, with 10 bases left between them. Germline V lookup: CDR1 MGHDK, CDR2 SYGVNS. This CDR3 spans 14 amino acids. This CDR3 reads CASSARFSSYEQYF. The CDR3 nucleotides read TGTGCCAGCAGTGCCCGGTTTAGCTCCTACGAGCAGTACTTC.

This chain connects TRBV27 to TRBJ2-7; 9 bases are shared with TRBD1. Unmatched junction bases numbered 10, after V lost 8 bases and J lost 5 bases. CDR1 and CDR2 from the germline V gene are MNHEY and SMNVEV (reference sequence). The CDR3 sequence is 14 residues long. The CDR3 DNA follows: TGTGCCAGCCGGTCGGGACAGGGCTTCCACGAGCAGTACTTC. It is translated as CASRSGQGFHEQYF.

This chain joins TRBV4-1 and TRBJ2-7; 8 nucleotides match TRBD1. Germline assignment: CDR1 MGHRA and CDR2 YSYEKL. The CDR3 sequence is 14 residues long. V shed 4 bases and J 3 bases; nucleotides not matched to a gene: 5. CDR3 sequence reads: CASSPAQGDYEQYF. The CDR3 DNA reads as TGCGCCAGCAGCCCCGCACAGGGGGACTACGAGCAGTACTTC.

The chain couples TRBV10-3 to TRBJ2-1, with TRBD1 matching 8 bases. After removal of 5 bases from V and 8 bases from J, the junction contained 14 bases not matched to a gene. The CDR3 runs to 16 residues. The germline V gene encodes CDR1 ENHRY and CDR2 SYGVKD. The CDR3 loop reads CAISRRTGKVDYEQFF. The CDR3, as DNA: TGTGCCATCAGTCGCCGGACAGGGAAGGTGGATTATGAGCAGTTCTTC.

V gene TRBV28 combines with J gene TRBJ1-3; 7 bases fit TRBD1. V was clipped by 1 base and J by 0 bases; unmatched bases: 6. The CDR3 has 17 residues. Per germline, CDR1 MDHEN and CDR2 SYDVKM. The CDR3 protein is CASSLLGQGVSGNTIYF. The CDR3 nucleotides read TGTGCCAGCAGTTTATTGGGGCAGGGGGTCTCTGGAAACACCATATATTTT.

A few counts support this clone. The sample has other DNA sequences that encode this CDR3 too. The chain recombines TRBV5-4 with TRBJ2-5, with 7 bases fitting TRBD1. Germline CDR1 reads SGHNT; CDR2 reads YYREEE (reference sequence). V was clipped by 4 bases and J by 2 bases; unmatched bases: 2. The CDR3 runs 13 residues. The CDR3 sequence: CASSPGQQETQYF. For the CDR3, the DNA is TGTGCCAGCAGCCCGGGACAGCAAGAGACCCAGTACTTC.

This chain connects TRBV25-1 to TRBJ2-3; D is possibly TRBD2 (5 bases). The CDR3 is 15 amino acids. Trimming took off 4 bases at V and 2 bases at J, with 13 bases between the two ends. Germline CDR1 is MGHDK and CDR2 is SYGVNS. CDR3 amino acids: CASSVHRGNTDTQYF. The CDR3 DNA is TGTGCCAGCAGTGTCCATCGGGGAAACACAGATACGCAGTATTTT. The whole variable domain, filled in from reference TRBV25-1 and TRBJ2-3, reads EADIYQTPRYLVIGTGKKITLECSQTMGHDKMYWYQQDPGMELHLIHYSYGVNSTEKGDLSSESTVSRIRTEHFPLTLESARPSHTSQYLCASSVHRGNTDTQYFGPGTRLTVL.

On this clone: This CDR3 is also generated by other DNA sequences in the sample. V gene TRBV5-1 combines with J gene TRBJ2-3; D might be TRBD1 (6 bases). Per germline, CDR1 SGHRS and CDR2 YFSETQ. This CDR3 has 13 amino acids. The V end lost 2 bases, the J end lost 4 bases, and 8 bases lay between the germline ends. CDR3 amino acids: CASSFGGPDTQYF. The CDR3 DNA is TGCGCCAGCAGCTTTGGGGGCCCAGATACGCAGTATTTT.

The chain uses TRBV7-3 and TRBJ2-2; TRBD1 might be the D (5 bases). The ends were cut back, 5 bases at V and 4 bases at J, with 14 bases in the middle. Germline V gene data show CDR1 as SGHTA and CDR2 as FQGTGA. The CDR3 is 15 amino acids. The CDR3 loop is CASSPLGAITGELFF. The CDR3 DNA reads as TGTGCCAGCAGCCCCCTAGGGGCCATCACCGGGGAGCTGTTTTTT.

The chain joins TRBV6-4 to TRBJ2-3; TRBD2 matches 9 bases. Germline values: CDR1 MRHNA, CDR2 SNTAGT. V trimming: 1 base; J trimming: 3 bases; junction bases outside the gene matches: 2. This CDR3 region has 15 residues. DNA for the CDR3: TGTGCCAGCAGTGACTTGGCGGGAGGGACAGATACGCAGTATTTT. It yields the protein CASSDLAGGTDTQYF.

As for this clone: Other DNA sequences of this sample code for an identical CDR3. This chain uses TRBV28 with TRBJ2-4; TRBD1 might be the D (6 bases). Between the trimmed V and J ends, which lost 6 bases and 7 bases, there was a span of 10 bases. The CDR3 contains 12 residues. Germline CDR1 is MDHEN and CDR2 is SYDVKM. CDR3 region: CASSSTGNIQYF. CDR3 coding DNA: TGTGCCAGCAGCAGTACAGGGAACATTCAGTACTTC.

Turning to this clone: Other DNA sequences in the same sample also yield this CDR3. This chain joins TRBV7-9 and TRBJ1-4; the D is unclear. CDR3 length: 15 amino acids. V shed 0 bases and J shed 2 bases, with 7 bases lying between them. Germline V CDR1 and CDR2: SEHNR, FQNEAQ (reference sequence). DNA of the CDR3: TGTGCCAGCAGCTTAGCGGGCGGCACTAATGAAAAACTGTTTTTT. It codes for CASSLAGGTNEKLFF.

The rearrangement joins TRBV4-1 to TRBJ2-1; D is perhaps TRBD1 or TRBD2 (6 bases each). CDR1 and CDR2 from the germline V gene are MGHRA and YSYEKL. CDR3 length: 20 amino acids. V lost 2 bases, J lost 8 bases, and 31 bases lay in between. The CDR3 spells CASSQTRGDSGLRGGYEQFF. DNA for the CDR3: TGCGCCAGCAGCCAAACTAGGGGAGATTCGGGACTGCGAGGGGGGTATGAGCAGTTCTTC.

This chain links TRBV6-1 with TRBJ1-4; D remains unclear. Germline V lookup: CDR1 MNHNS, CDR2 SASEGT. V was pared by 2 bases and J by 4 bases, with 11 bases between. The CDR3 sequence is 15 residues long. DNA for the CDR3: TGTGCCAGCAGTGAAAATACGAACTATAATGAAAAACTGTTTTTT. Translation: CASSENTNYNEKLFF.

J is TRBJ2-3 and V is TRBV28; D gene uncertain. The CDR3 length is 13 residues. V was cut by 1 base and J by 2 bases, with 4 bases left in between. The germline V gene encodes CDR1 MDHEN and CDR2 SYDVKM. CDR3 residues: CASSLSYTDTQYF. The CDR3 bases are TGTGCCAGCAGTTTATCTTACACAGATACGCAGTATTTT.

The chain is built from TRBV28 and TRBJ1-2; D gene unclear. The CDR3 has 15 amino acids. From germline, CDR1 is MDHEN and CDR2 SYDVKM. The V end lost 2 bases, the J end lost 7 bases, and 17 bases lay between the germline ends. The CDR3 nucleotides read TGTGCCAGCAGTTTAGGCAGGAGGGTCCGCGGTGGCTACACCTTC. This encodes CASSLGRRVRGGYTF.

V gene TRBV7-3 combines with J gene TRBJ2-2; 7 nucleotides align to TRBD2. Germline lookup yields CDR1 SGHTA and CDR2 FQGTGA. V shed 5 bases, J shed 4 bases, and the junction held 7 bases outside the gene matches. This CDR3 has 15 amino acids. The CDR3 spells CASSGRAGSTGELFF. As DNA, the CDR3 is TGTGCCAGCAGCGGGAGGGCAGGGAGCACCGGGGAGCTGTTTTTT.

The rearrangement uses TRBV14 and TRBJ2-7; 11 bases fit TRBD1. The germline CDR1 and CDR2 sequences are SGHDN and FVKESK. The CDR3 length is 15 residues. After removal of 4 bases from V and 3 bases from J, the junction contained 5 bases not matched to a gene. In DNA, the CDR3 is TGTGCCAGCAGCCTTGCCGGGACAGGGGGCTACGAGCAGTACTTC. This encodes CASSLAGTGGYEQYF.

V and J are TRBV6-4 and TRBJ2-1, with a tentative D call TRBD1 (6 bases). Germline loops: CDR1 MRHNA, CDR2 SNTAGT. The CDR3 length is 15 residues. Trimming pared 6 bases from V and 8 bases from J, leaving 20 bases between. In DNA form, the CDR3 reads TGTGCCAGCAGCCTCGGTGGGGGCCTGGGGGATGAGCAGTTCTTC. Its protein is CASSLGGGLGDEQFF.

This clone appeared a few times. The rearrangement joins TRBV6-1 to TRBJ2-7, with D uncertain. CDR1 is MNHNS and CDR2 is SASEGT in the germline V gene. The CDR3 runs to 13 residues. The V and J ends lost 8 bases and 3 bases respectively, with 14 bases between them. DNA for the CDR3: TGTGCCAGCCCCCCCCGTGTCCGCTACGAGCAGTACTTC. Protein sequence: CASPPRVRYEQYF.

V usage is TRBV5-4 and J usage is TRBJ1-5, with a tentative D call TRBD1 (6 bases). Germline assignment: CDR1 SGHNT and CDR2 YYREEE (reference sequence). The V gene lost 2 bases and the J gene lost 7 bases, with 25 bases spanning the gap. The CDR3 loop spans 18 amino acids. In nucleotides, the CDR3 is TGTGCCAGCAGCTTAGGTCCCTCACGGGCGGGGGCAGGGCAGCCCCAGCATTTT. Amino acids: CASSLGPSRAGAGQPQHF.